This TCR beta chain was found in a study of shared T cell receptors in the human thymus. This clone was counted once. CDR3 length: 14 amino acids. CDR1 is SGHTA and CDR2 is FQGNSA in the germline V gene. Produced via immunoSEQ multiplex PCR; TCRdb's table is partial and in-frame only. The data contain 600,000 or so clones, more than 75% of them seen just once; the ten biggest clones take up roughly 0.0087%. Another study also made use of these data, one on human thymus T cells. As that study records: Surgeons resected thymus tissue during corrective heart surgery. Thymic and blood repertoires seemed to favor certain V and J genes. Related research found strongly overlapping thymic repertoires in unrelated individuals.

The chain is built from TRBV7-2 and TRBJ2-5, with 11 nucleotides matching TRBD2. The J call may be faulty, since TRBJ2-7 better matches the DNA end. This sequence was found in a boy younger than two with a congenital heart defect. The sequenced material came from thymocytes. In DNA, the CDR3 is TGTGCCAGCAGCTCGCTAGCGGGAGGTCCCGAGCAGTACTTC. Residues: CASSSLAGGPEQYF.